A single sample gave rise to the 17 T cell receptor beta chains below, sequenced in a study of beta chain features in type 1 diabetes. These TCRs' antigens remain unknown. General study findings and limits: There was a moderate but significant shortening of TCRB CDR3s in all four CD4+ subsets of Type 1 diabetes patients.

The entirety of the isolated RNA underwent reverse transcription, so expressed TCRB transcripts were sequenced. The assay was immunoSEQ multiplex PCR, and TCRdb's table has in-frame clones only and misses some. Counted here are around 310,000 clones, about 14% occurring once; the ten biggest clones make up 0.015%. Sequenced input: naive CD4+ T cells from blood. The receptor source for this set is a woman younger than 30 with type 1 diabetes.

This chain links TRBV9 with TRBJ2-1, with D maybe TRBD1 (5 bases). The CDR3 has 17 residues. Trimming shortened V by 0 bases and J by 10 bases, and 23 bases separated the two germline ends. Germline CDR1 is SGDLS and CDR2 is YYNGEE. CDR3 amino acids: CASSVGPDRPPFLEQFF. CDR3 in DNA: TGTGCCAGCAGCGTAGGTCCCGACAGACCACCTTTTCTAGAGCAGTTCTTC. Drawing the rest from reference TRBV9 and TRBJ2-1, the complete variable domain is DSGVTQTPKHLITATGQRVTLRCSPRSGDLSVYWYQQSLDQGLQFLIQYYNGEERAKGNILERFSAQQFPDLHSELNLSSLELGDSALYFCASSVGPDRPPFLEQFFGPGTRLTVL.

This rearrangement joins TRBV10-3 to TRBJ2-1; 7 bases match TRBD2. Germline V gene lookup returns CDR1 ENHRY and CDR2 SYGVKD. Trimming removed 6 bases from V and 0 bases from J; junction bases left unmatched: 8. The CDR3 has 16 residues. The CDR3 DNA sequence: TGTGCCATCAGGGGGACTCTAGCGGCCTCCTACAATGAGCAGTTCTTC. It specifies CAIRGTLAASYNEQFF.

The chain is built from TRBV4-2 and TRBJ1-5; 9 nucleotides line up with TRBD1. The V and J ends lost 3 bases and 10 bases, in that order; junction bases with no gene match: 10. Germline V lookup: CDR1 LGHNA, CDR2 YNFKEQ. The CDR3 spans 15 residues. The CDR3 DNA reads as TGTGCCAGCAGCCACGGACAGGGACAGGGTGAACCCCAGCATTTT. Its protein product is CASSHGQGQGEPQHF.

J is TRBJ2-1 and V is TRBV7-2; no clear D. This CDR3 is built from 14 residues. V lost 6 bases and J 1 base, leaving 10 bases between the germline ends. Germline lookup yields CDR1 SGHTA and CDR2 FQGNSA. For the CDR3, the DNA is TGTGCCAGCAGATCTATACCGTCCTACAATGAGCAGTTCTTC. As protein: CASRSIPSYNEQFF.

The V and J genes are TRBV18 and TRBJ2-2; TRBD2 is a possible D gene (6 bases). CDR1 and CDR2 from the germline V gene are KGHSH and LQKENI. This CDR3 region has 15 residues. The V end was cut by 6 bases, the J end by 3 bases, with 14 bases between. This chain's CDR3 is CASSLGSVDTGELFF. CDR3 coding DNA: TGTGCCAGCTCTCTCGGGAGCGTCGACACCGGGGAGCTGTTTTTT.

The V call is TRBV7-2, the J call TRBJ2-3, with TRBD2 as a possible D gene (7 bases). V lost 7 bases, J lost 5 bases, and 19 bases lay in between. The CDR3 has 15 residues. CDR1 and CDR2 (germline): SGHTA, FQGNSA. The chain's CDR3 is CASTLRGPDGDTQYF. The CDR3 DNA follows: TGTGCCAGCACCCTGCGGGGGCCAGACGGAGATACGCAGTATTTT.

The table lists this clone with a few counts. The chain recombines TRBV5-1 with TRBJ2-3; D gene ambiguous. Deletions cut 0 bases from V and 6 bases from J, with 11 bases between. Germline CDR1 is SGHRS and CDR2 is YFSETQ. This CDR3 region has 14 residues. The CDR3 nucleotides are TGCGCCAGCAGCTTGGAAGCCCGAGCGGATACGCAGTATTTT. Translating gives CASSLEARADTQYF.

V usage is TRBV28 and J usage is TRBJ2-2; TRBD1 matches at 9 bases. CDR1 MDHEN and CDR2 SYDVKM come from the germline V gene. The ends lost 8 bases at V and 6 bases at J; junction bases unmatched: 10. The CDR3 sequence is 15 residues long. The CDR3, as DNA: TGTGCCAGCGGACTAGGACAGGGGTTAGCCGGGGAGCTGTTTTTT. Protein product: CASGLGQGLAGELFF.

The chain links TRBV6-5 to TRBJ1-2, with a possible D match to TRBD1 (5 bases). Germline V lookup: CDR1 MNHEY, CDR2 SVGAGI. This CDR3 spans 15 amino acids. V lost 7 bases and J lost 2, with 17 bases in between. The CDR3 sequence is CASTSGGALNYGYTF. The CDR3 DNA follows: TGTGCCAGCACCTCGGGGGGAGCCTTGAACTATGGCTACACCTTC.

This clone was seen a few times. The chain carries TRBV18 and TRBJ2-1, with 9 bases lining up with TRBD2. V gave up 0 bases and J gave up 0 bases; unmatched junction bases: 3. Germline CDR1 and CDR2: KGHSH and LQKENI. The CDR3 contains 17 residues. CDR3 bases: TGTGCCAGCTCACCACCGACTAGCGGATCCTCCTACAATGAGCAGTTCTTC. Encoded protein: CASSPPTSGSSYNEQFF.

This chain uses TRBV18 with TRBJ1-2, with 8 bases fitting TRBD1. CDR1 is KGHSH, CDR2 LQKENI, per germline. This CDR3 region has 15 residues. Germline trimming cut 0 bases from V and 5 bases from J; bases unmatched to any gene: 5. In DNA form, the CDR3 reads TGTGCCAGCTCACCACCCACCCAGGGGGCATATGGCTACACCTTC. Its protein product is CASSPPTQGAYGYTF. Supplemented by reference TRBV18 and TRBJ1-2, the full variable domain reads NAGVMQNPRHLVRRRGQEARLRCSPMKGHSHVYWYRQLPEEGLKFMVYLQKENIIDESGMPKERFSAEFPKEGPSILRIQQVVRGDSAAYFCASSPPTQGAYGYTFGSGTRLTVV.

This clone was seen more than once but under ten times. The rearrangement uses TRBV7-9 and TRBJ1-4, with 7 bases fitting TRBD1. The CDR3 consists of 15 residues. Germline-derived CDR1 and CDR2 are SEHNR and FQNEAQ (reference sequence). The V segment lost 2 bases and the J segment 7 bases; nucleotides outside the gene matches: 7. The CDR3: CASSLPAGGGEKLFF. CDR3 sequence (DNA): TGTGCCAGCAGCTTACCGGCAGGGGGTGGTGAAAAACTGTTTTTT.

The chain employs TRBV7-9 and TRBJ1-4, with 9 bases lining up with TRBD1. Germline V gene sequence: CDR1 SEHNR, CDR2 FQNEAQ (reference sequence). The CDR3 has 15 amino acids. The junction had 5 bases not matched to a gene; V was cut back by 2 bases and J by 7 bases. The CDR3 bases are TGTGCCAGCAGCTTACAGGGACAGGGCGGTGAAAAACTGTTTTTT. It encodes CASSLQGQGGEKLFF.

The sample holds a few counts of this clone. The gene calls are TRBV18 and TRBJ2-1; possible D gene TRBD2, 6 bases. V dropped 3 bases and J dropped 9 bases, with 15 bases sitting between them. The CDR3 loop spans 14 amino acids. Germline CDR1 is KGHSH and CDR2 is LQKENI. CDR3 in DNA: TGTGCCAGCTCACCCCCGGGACTTCTAGGTGAGCAGTTCTTC. Protein product: CASSPPGLLGEQFF. The full variable domain, completed using reference TRBV18 and TRBJ2-1, is NAGVMQNPRHLVRRRGQEARLRCSPMKGHSHVYWYRQLPEEGLKFMVYLQKENIIDESGMPKERFSAEFPKEGPSILRIQQVVRGDSAAYFCASSPPGLLGEQFFGPGTRLTVL.

The chain combines TRBV7-2 with TRBJ1-2; no firm D call. Trimming stripped 3 bases from V and 5 bases from J, with 13 bases between. The CDR3 is made up of 14 amino acids. CDR1 is SGHTA, CDR2 FQGNSA, per germline. The CDR3 DNA sequence: TGTGCCAGCAGCTTGGTCACTCGGGAATATGGCTACACCTTC. It yields the protein CASSLVTREYGYTF.

This clone was picked up a small number of times. This sequence joins TRBV25-1 and TRBJ1-3, with D unresolved. The length of the CDR3 is 14 residues. Per germline, CDR1 MGHDK and CDR2 SYGVNS. The ends were cut back, 3 bases at V and 0 bases at J, with 6 bases in the middle. The CDR3 coding sequence is TGTGCCAGCAGTGACAGGTTCTCTGGAAACACCATATATTTT. This gives the protein CASSDRFSGNTIYF.

This chain connects TRBV5-1 to TRBJ2-7; 10 positions match TRBD2. Looked up from germline, CDR1 is SGHRS and CDR2 is YFSETQ. V was clipped by 5 bases and J by 2 bases; unmatched bases: 4. This CDR3 spans 14 amino acids. The chain's CDR3 is CASRWTSGAYEQYF. As DNA, the CDR3 is TGCGCCAGCAGATGGACTAGCGGTGCCTACGAGCAGTACTTC.